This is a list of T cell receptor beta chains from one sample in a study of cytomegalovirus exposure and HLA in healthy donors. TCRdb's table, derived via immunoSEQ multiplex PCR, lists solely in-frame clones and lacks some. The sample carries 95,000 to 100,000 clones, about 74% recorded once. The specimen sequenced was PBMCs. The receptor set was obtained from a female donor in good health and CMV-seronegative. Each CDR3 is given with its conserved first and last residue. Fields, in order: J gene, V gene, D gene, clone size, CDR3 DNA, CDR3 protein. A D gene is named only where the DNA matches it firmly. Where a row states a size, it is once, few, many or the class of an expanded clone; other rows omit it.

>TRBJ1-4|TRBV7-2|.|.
TGTGCCAGCAGCTTAGTGGCAGGGGCTAATGAAAAACTGTTTTTT
CASSLVAGANEKLFF
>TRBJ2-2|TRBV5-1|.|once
TGCGCCAGCAAAAGCCAGGCGAACACCGGGGAGCTGTTTTTT
CASKSQANTGELFF
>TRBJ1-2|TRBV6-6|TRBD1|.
TGTGCCAGCAGTTACGCAGGGGGCGGTGGTGGCTACACCTTC
CASSYAGGGGGYTF
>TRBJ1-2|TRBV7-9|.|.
TGTGCCAGCAGCACGGGACTGACTAACTATGGCTACACCTTC
CASSTGLTNYGYTF
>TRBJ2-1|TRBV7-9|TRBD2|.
TGTGCCAGCAGCTCACTAGCGGGGGGCCCCGGGGGAGTTGAGCAGTTCTTC
CASSSLAGGPGGVEQFF
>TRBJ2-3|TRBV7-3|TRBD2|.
TGTGCCAGCAGCTTAACGTCTGGGGTGGCTAGCGGGGGGTCGAGGACGGATACGCAGTATTTT
CASSLTSGVASGGSRTDTQYF
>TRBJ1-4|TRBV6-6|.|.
TGTGCCAGCAGTTACTCTCCAGGGATTAATGAAAAACTGTTTTTT
CASSYSPGINEKLFF
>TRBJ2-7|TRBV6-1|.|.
TGTGCCAGCAGTGCTTCCGGGACACTTACCTACGAGCAGTACTTC
CASSASGTLTYEQYF
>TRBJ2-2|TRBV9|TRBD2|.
TGTGCCAGCAGCGCCTTAGCGGGAGAGCACACCGGGGAGCTGTTTTTT
CASSALAGEHTGELFF
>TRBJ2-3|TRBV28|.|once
TGTGCGGGGGGAACTAGCACAGATACGCAGTATTTT
CAGGTSTDTQYF
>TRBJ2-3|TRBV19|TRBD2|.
TGTGCCAGTAGTATCGGCCCGGGACTAAGCACAGATACGCAGTATTTT
CASSIGPGLSTDTQYF
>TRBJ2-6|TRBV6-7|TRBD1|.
TGTGCCAGCAGTTACCCTCTAACCGGGACAGAACACTCTGGGGCCAACGTCCTGACTTTC
CASSYPLTGTEHSGANVLTF
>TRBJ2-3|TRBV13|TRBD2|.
TGTGCCAGCAGCTTAGGGCTAGCGGGGGGAAGCACAGATACGCAGTATTTT
CASSLGLAGGSTDTQYF
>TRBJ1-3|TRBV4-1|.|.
TGCGCCAGCAGCCAAGTTAGCGGAAACACCATATATTTT
CASSQVSGNTIYF
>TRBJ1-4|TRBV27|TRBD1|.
TGTGCCAGCGCCAGGGGGCCGAATAGACTCACTAATGAAAAACTGTTTTTT
CASARGPNRLTNEKLFF
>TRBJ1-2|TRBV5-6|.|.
TGTGCCAGCAGTTACCCAGGGGTTAGCTATGGCTACACCTTC
CASSYPGVSYGYTF
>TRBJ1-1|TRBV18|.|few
TGTGCCAGCTCACCTACCGGGACACAGACGTCTGTGGCTTTCTTT
CASSPTGTQTSVAFF
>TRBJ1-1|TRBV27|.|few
TGTGCCAGCAGTTACCGCGTGGGGGAGGGGGCTGAAGCTTTCTTT
CASSYRVGEGAEAFF
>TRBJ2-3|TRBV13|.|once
TGTGCCAGCAGCTTAGGGCACGAGCGCACAGATACGCAGTATTTT
CASSLGHERTDTQYF
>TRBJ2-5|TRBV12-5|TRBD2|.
TGTGCTAGTGGTTTGACTAGCGGGATTGAGACCCAGTACTTC
CASGLTSGIETQYF
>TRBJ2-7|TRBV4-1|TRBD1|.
TGCGCCAGCAGCCAAAGGGGGCCCGATCTGCGCTACGAGCAGTACTTC
CASSQRGPDLRYEQYF
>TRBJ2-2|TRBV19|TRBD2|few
TGTGCCAGTAGTATACGGACTAGCGGGAGCGCGTACACCGGGGAGCTGTTTTTT
CASSIRTSGSAYTGELFF
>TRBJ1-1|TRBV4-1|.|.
TGCGCCAGCAGCCAAGCCTCAGGGCGGAACACTGAAGCTTTCTTT
CASSQASGRNTEAFF
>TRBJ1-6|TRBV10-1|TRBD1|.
TGCGCCAGCAGAGGGACAGGAGATAATTCACCCCTCCACTTT
CASRGTGDNSPLHF
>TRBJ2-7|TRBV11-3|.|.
TGTGCCAGCAGCTTTAGGGGAGGCTACGAGCAGTACTTC
CASSFRGGYEQYF
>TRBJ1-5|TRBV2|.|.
TGTGCCAGCACCGGAGGGGATGGCAATCAGCCCCAGCATTTT
CASTGGDGNQPQHF
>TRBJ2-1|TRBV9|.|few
TGTGCCAGCAGCCCCCGTGCGGGGCTAGCTGTGAACAATGAGCAGTTCTTC
CASSPRAGLAVNNEQFF
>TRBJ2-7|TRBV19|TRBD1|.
TGTGCCAGTAGTATTATCCCCGGGACAGGGGACTACGAGCAGTACTTC
CASSIIPGTGDYEQYF
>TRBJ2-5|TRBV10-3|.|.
TGTGCCATCAGTGAGTCGACACGGTACCAAGAGACCCAGTACTTC
CAISESTRYQETQYF
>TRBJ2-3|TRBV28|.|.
TGTGCCAGCAGTTTTAATGGGGCCCAAACAGATACGCAGTATTTT
CASSFNGAQTDTQYF